Following are 27 T cell receptor beta chains from one sample sequenced in a study of human T cells and chemical hapten exposure. The time point here: patch test 3, about 24 weeks after DPC sensitization. This sample's treatment: therapeutic diphenylcyclopropenone sensitization with weekly scalp DPC. TCRdb recomputed calls from the RACE reads with MiXCR, one row per CDR3 protein. The sample has more than 70,000 distinct CDR3 sequences, under 13% seen once. This specimen consisted of whole blood, obtained in connection with sensitization to the hapten diphenylcyclopropenone (DPC). The receptors derive from a woman aged 25 to 39 with alopecia areata. Some clones in this sample may be carry-over from other donors' samples.

This clonotype has at least ten counts. The V gene is TRBV29-1, the J gene TRBJ2-7; D uncertain. The V gene's germline CDR1 is SQVTM and CDR2 ANQGSEA. The CDR3 sequence is 13 residues long. Trimming took 7 bases from V and 2 from J, leaving 15 bases between them. In DNA form, the CDR3 reads TGCAGCGCCGCGCCTCCGGGTACCTACGAGCAGTACTTC. This sequence encodes CSAAPPGTYEQYF.

This clonotype showed up just a few times. CDR3 sequence: CAISPRATKTDTQYF. The DNA for the CDR3 is TGTGCCATCAGCCCCCGGGCTACCAAAACAGATACGCAGTATTTT. The J gene is TRBJ2-3, the V gene TRBV10-3, with unresolved D. Trimming cost V 6 bases and J 3 bases, with 16 bases left between them. The CDR3 extends over 15 amino acids. Germline V lookup: CDR1 ENHRY, CDR2 SYGVKD.

This clonotype came up many times. The rearrangement uses TRBV9 and TRBJ2-2, with 7 bases that match TRBD1. CDR1 and CDR2 (germline): SGDLS, YYNGEE. V lost 3 bases to trimming and J lost 6 bases; unmatched junction nucleotides: 5. The CDR3 is 14 residues long. The DNA for the CDR3 is TGTGCCAGCAGCGAAACGAGGGGGCCCGGGGAGCTGTTTTTT. This sequence encodes CASSETRGPGELFF.

This sequence joins TRBV7-2 and TRBJ2-1; TRBD2 matches at 7 bases. V shed 6 bases and J 0 bases; nucleotides not matched to a gene: 8. The CDR3 extends over 16 amino acids. Per germline, CDR1 SGHTA and CDR2 FQGNSA. CDR3 region: CASRSVGGSSYNEQFF. In nucleotides, the CDR3 is TGTGCCAGCAGATCAGTCGGCGGGAGCTCCTACAATGAGCAGTTCTTC.

In its sample, this clonotype was seen many times. The chain links TRBV11-3 to TRBJ2-1, with 10 nucleotides matching TRBD2. Germline V gene data show CDR1 as SGHNT and CDR2 as YENEEA. This CDR3 is 14 amino acids long. After removal of 3 bases from V and 8 bases from J, the junction contained 4 bases not matched to a gene. As DNA, the CDR3 is TGTGCCAGCAGCTTTGGTCTAGCGGGAGATGAGCAGTTCTTC. Translation gives CASSFGLAGDEQFF.

V is TRBV12-3 or TRBV12-4 and J is TRBJ1-2; TRBD1 agrees at 7 bases. This CDR3 contains 13 residues. After removal of 6 bases from V and 7 bases from J, the junction contained 8 bases not matched to a gene. CDR3 in amino acids: CASRDREGAGYTF. CDR3 nucleotide sequence: TGTGCCAGCAGAGACAGGGAGGGGGCTGGCTACACCTTC.

This clonotype was observed many times. V gene TRBV4-3 combines with J gene TRBJ1-2; no clear D. This CDR3 has 14 residues. CDR1 LGHNA and CDR2 YSLEER come from the germline V gene. Trimming cost V 0 bases and J 4 bases, with 9 bases left between them. The CDR3 reads CASSQDEGAYGYTF. CDR3 nucleotides: TGCGCCAGCAGCCAAGATGAGGGCGCCTATGGCTACACCTTC.

J is TRBJ1-1 and V is TRBV20-1, with D perhaps TRBD1 (6 bases). The V gene's germline CDR1 is DFQATT and CDR2 SNEGSKA (reference sequence). CDR3 length: 14 amino acids. V dropped 6 bases and J dropped 8 bases, with 22 bases sitting between them. The CDR3 protein is CSAPARGKKGEAFF. The CDR3 bases are TGCAGTGCCCCCGCAAGGGGGAAAAAAGGAGAAGCTTTCTTT.

This clonotype was seen repeatedly, ten times or more. The chain carries TRBV6-2 or TRBV6-3 and TRBJ2-1; 13 bases agree with TRBD2. The germline CDR1 and CDR2 sequences are MNHEY and SVGEGT. The length of the CDR3 is 15 residues. J gave up 8 bases and V 4 bases, and 5 bases lay outside the gene matches. DNA of the CDR3: TGTGCCAGCAGTTCACTAGCGGGGGGGCCGGATGAGCAGTTCTTC. It yields the protein CASSSLAGGPDEQFF.

This clonotype came up many times. CDR3 DNA: TGTGCCAGCAGCTTAGATCCAAGGAGGGCTGGGGACACTGAAGCTTTCTTT. This gives the protein CASSLDPRRAGDTEAFF. J is TRBJ1-1 and V is TRBV11-3; unclear D gene. Trimming took off 0 bases at V and 3 bases at J, with 17 bases between the two ends. The CDR3 spans 17 residues. Germline V gene data show CDR1 as SGHNT and CDR2 as YENEEA.

This clonotype appeared many times. The chain is built from TRBV12-3 or TRBV12-4 and TRBJ1-5; D not resolved. V shed 8 bases and J shed 0 bases, with 14 bases lying between them. The CDR3 extends over 15 amino acids. The CDR3 sequence: CASGWNSLSNQPQHF. The CDR3 DNA follows: TGTGCCAGCGGTTGGAACAGTCTTAGCAATCAGCCCCAGCATTTT.

This clonotype came up many times. The rearrangement uses TRBV20-1 and TRBJ2-3, with TRBD2 identical over 10 bases. Germline V CDR1 and CDR2: DFQATT, SNEGSKA (reference sequence). The CDR3 sequence is 13 residues long. J gave up 12 bases and V 5 bases, and 11 bases lay outside the gene matches. The CDR3, as DNA: TGCAGTGCTGACAGCGGGAGGGCCTCCCTTCAGTATTTT. This codes for CSADSGRASLQYF.

The rearrangement links TRBV18 to TRBJ1-4, with D unresolved. The CDR3 has 13 residues. Per the germline V gene, CDR1 is KGHSH and CDR2 is LQKENI. With 6 bases removed from V and 3 bases from J, the gap between germline ends came to 8 bases. CDR3 amino acids: CASSRAANEKLFF. As DNA, the CDR3 is TGTGCCAGCTCCCGGGCGGCTAATGAAAAACTGTTTTTT.

There are a few counts of this clonotype. V is TRBV5-1 and J is TRBJ2-1, with 11 bases matching TRBD2. V shed 3 bases and J 7 bases; nucleotides not matched to a gene: 6. Germline-derived CDR1 and CDR2 are SGHRS and YFSETQ. The length of the CDR3 is 15 residues. The CDR3: CASSSTSGSRNEQFF. As DNA, the CDR3 is TGCGCCAGCAGCTCTACTAGCGGGAGTCGGAATGAGCAGTTCTTC.

This clonotype was observed a few times. The chain links TRBV30 to TRBJ1-5; TRBD1 might be the D (5 bases). CDR1 is GTSNPN and CDR2 is SVGIG in the germline V gene (reference sequence). The V gene lost 3 bases and the J gene lost 1 base, with 13 bases spanning the gap. This CDR3 region has 15 residues. As DNA, the CDR3 is TGTGCCTGGAGAACTCAGGGAAGCAGCAATCAGCCCCAGCATTTT. It yields the protein CAWRTQGSSNQPQHF.

The sample holds many counts of this clonotype. The chain uses TRBV29-1 and TRBJ2-7; 11 bases align to TRBD2. V dropped 2 bases and J dropped 5; count of bases not matched to a gene: 20. The CDR3 consists of 19 residues. Germline CDR1 and CDR2: SQVTM and ANQGSEA. The CDR3 DNA follows: TGCAGCGTTGAAAAGTTGTCAGAAAATAGCGGGAGGGCCGGAGACGAGCAGTACTTC. It specifies CSVEKLSENSGRAGDEQYF.

V usage is TRBV24-1 and J usage is TRBJ2-1, with D tentatively TRBD2 (6 bases). Germline loops: CDR1 KGHDR, CDR2 SFDVKD. This CDR3 has 17 amino acids. V gave up 5 bases and J gave up 3 bases, with 19 bases separating them. CDR3 nucleotide sequence: TGTGCCACCAGTGGGGCCAACGCCGGGACTGACTACAATGAGCAGTTCTTC. It yields the protein CATSGANAGTDYNEQFF.

The table lists this clonotype with many counts. The rearrangement joins TRBV10-3 to TRBJ1-5; D remains unclear. CDR1 is ENHRY and CDR2 is SYGVKD in the germline V gene. The CDR3 contains 14 residues. Trimming shortened V by 2 bases and J by 4 bases, and 9 bases separated the two germline ends. The CDR3 DNA is TGTGCCATCAGTGAGGGGTCAGATAATCAGCCCCAGCATTTT. Translating it yields CAISEGSDNQPQHF.

This clonotype was observed many times. The CDR3 nucleotides are TGCAGTGCCAGATCCGGGGACGGATACTACGAGCAGTACGTC. This translates into CSARSGDGYYEQYV. This chain uses TRBV20-1 with TRBJ2-7; D assignment may be TRBD1 or TRBD2 (5 bases each). CDR1 is DFQATT and CDR2 is SNEGSKA in the germline V gene (reference sequence). Trimming removed 6 bases at V and 3 bases at J, with 18 bases between. The CDR3 is 14 amino acids.

The genes are TRBV27 and TRBJ2-3; D ambiguous. This CDR3 is 12 amino acids long. Per the germline V gene, CDR1 is MNHEY and CDR2 is SMNVEV (reference sequence). With 5 bases removed from V and 2 bases from J, the gap between germline ends came to 5 bases. The CDR3 DNA is TGTGCCAGCAGTCATCCCACAGATACGCAGTATTTT. Amino acid sequence: CASSHPTDTQYF.

This clonotype turned up a few times. The J gene is TRBJ1-2, the V gene TRBV6-1; D gene ambiguous. CDR3 length equals 14 residues. Germline lookup yields CDR1 MNHNS and CDR2 SASEGT. V was clipped by 4 bases and J by 6 bases, with 15 bases between them. DNA of the CDR3: TGTGCCAGCAGTGGAGGCGGGTCGAGGAATGGCTACACCTTC. Protein sequence: CASSGGGSRNGYTF.

There are a few counts of this clonotype. The CDR3: CASSFVSDYGYTF. CDR3 bases: TGTGCCAGCAGCTTTGTGTCCGACTATGGCTACACCTTC. The chain combines TRBV5-6 with TRBJ1-2; no reliable D call. Germline V CDR1 and CDR2: SGHDT, YYEEEE. The V gene lost 2 bases and the J gene lost 3 bases, with 8 bases spanning the gap. The CDR3 length is 13 residues.

This clonotype showed up just a few times. The CDR3 region has the DNA TGTGCCAGCAGTTTACTGGGGACGGTCTACGAGCAGTACTTC. Translating it yields CASSLLGTVYEQYF. The genes are TRBV12-3 or TRBV12-4 and TRBJ2-7; either TRBD1 or TRBD2 may supply D (5 bases each). The CDR3 spans 14 residues. The V and J ends lost 2 bases and 3 bases respectively, with 11 bases between them.

Ten or more counts support this clonotype. This CDR3 reads CASSESGQRAFF. CDR3 sequence (DNA): TGCGCCAGCAGTGAGTCAGGGCAGCGCGCTTTCTTT. This chain uses TRBV10-1 with TRBJ1-1; D is unclear. V was shortened by 0 bases and J by 11 bases, with 10 bases between the two germline ends. CDR1 WNHNN and CDR2 SYGVQD come from the germline V gene (reference sequence). The CDR3 has 12 residues.

The sample holds a few counts of this clonotype. The chain links TRBV29-1 to TRBJ2-4; TRBD1 matches at 9 bases. Per germline, CDR1 SQVTM and CDR2 ANQGSEA. CDR3 length: 14 residues. J gave up 8 bases and V 7 bases, and 12 bases lay outside the gene matches. Here the CDR3 DNA reads TGCAGCGGGACAGGGGCCGCGGGGTCAGACATTCAGTACTTC. Translated, it gives CSGTGAAGSDIQYF.

The genes are TRBV3-1 and TRBJ2-3; 13 nucleotides line up with TRBD2. Per the germline V gene, CDR1 is LGHDT and CDR2 is YNNKEL (reference sequence). Unmatched junction bases numbered 3, after V lost 0 bases and J lost 3 bases. The CDR3 loop spans 17 amino acids. CDR3 nucleotide sequence: TGTGCCAGCAGCCAAGAGGGGACTAGCGGGGCGACAGATACGCAGTATTTT. It translates to CASSQEGTSGATDTQYF.

There are many counts of this clonotype. The chain combines TRBV28 with TRBJ1-2; D gene uncertain. The length of the CDR3 is 12 residues. The germline V gene encodes CDR1 MDHEN and CDR2 SYDVKM. V was shortened by 2 bases and J by 8 bases, with 9 bases between the two germline ends. The CDR3 here is CASSLGGGGYTF. CDR3 DNA: TGTGCCAGCAGTTTAGGAGGCGGGGGCTACACCTTC.